A selection of T cell receptor beta chains follows, all from one sample in a study of graft-versus-host responses after intestinal transplantation. Antigens of these TCRs are unknown. The method was immunoSEQ multiplex PCR; TCRdb's version includes in-frame clones alone and lacks a portion of them. The data contain under 150,000 clones, around 96% of them singletons. Material: unstimulated CD8+ T cells sorted from spleen or lymph node cells, obtained before intestinal transplant. The receptors here all came from a human donor who received an intestinal transplant. CDR3s include the opening cysteine and the closing phenylalanine or tryptophan. A D gene is named only where the DNA matches it firmly. Part of the rows lack a size; the others show once, few, many or a class for expanded clones.

TRBJ1-1	.	.	TRBV6-5	13	CASSYGQAHEAFF	TGTGCCAGCAGTTACGGGCAGGCTCACGAAGCTTTCTTT
TRBJ2-7	.	.	TRBV5-1	14	CASSLGQNFYEQYF	TGCGCCAGCAGCTTGGGGCAGAATTTCTACGAGCAGTACTTC
TRBJ2-2	.	TRBD2	TRBV9	15	CASSTSGRGGGELFF	TGTGCCAGCAGCACTAGCGGGAGGGGAGGCGGGGAGCTGTTTTTT
TRBJ2-7	.	TRBD2	TRBV18	17	CASSPDEILAGEPEQYF	TGTGCCAGCTCACCCGATGAAATTTTAGCGGGAGAGCCCGAGCAGTACTTC
TRBJ1-1	few	.	TRBV4-2	15	CASSQSTGMNTEAFF	TGTGCCAGCAGCCAGTCAACAGGGATGAACACTGAAGCTTTCTTT
TRBJ1-2	.	.	TRBV9	13	CASTPDGSYGYTF	TGTGCCAGCACCCCGGACGGATCCTATGGCTACACCTTC
TRBJ1-1	.	TRBD1	TRBV29-1	15	CSVVRGNRGNTEAFF	TGCAGCGTTGTAAGGGGGAACAGGGGGAACACTGAAGCTTTCTTT
TRBJ2-7	.	.	TRBV15	14	CATSRDLGADEQYF	TGTGCCACCAGCAGAGATTTGGGGGCTGACGAGCAGTACTTC
TRBJ2-1	.	.	TRBV4-1	15	CASSQDFRVGNEQFF	TGCGCCAGCAGCCAAGACTTCAGGGTAGGCAATGAGCAGTTCTTC
TRBJ2-5	.	.	TRBV7-6	12	CACGVYQETQYF	TGTGCCTGCGGGGTGTACCAAGAGACCCAGTACTTC
TRBJ2-3	.	.	TRBV11-3	16	CASISYSEILTDTQYF	TGTGCCAGCATCTCATATTCTGAGATCCTCACAGATACGCAGTATTTT
TRBJ2-1	.	TRBD2	TRBV7-2	15	CASSLGSGRSDEQFF	TGTGCCAGCAGCTTGGGTAGCGGGAGGAGTGATGAGCAGTTCTTC
TRBJ1-1	once	.	TRBV19	13	CASSIPGPTEAFF	TGTGCCAGTAGTATCCCGGGGCCCACTGAAGCTTTCTTT
TRBJ2-4	.	.	TRBV27	15	CASSPHTIAKNIQYF	TGTGCCAGCAGCCCACACACTATAGCCAAAAACATTCAGTACTTC
TRBJ2-7	.	.	TRBV27	14	CASSFGTSRYEQYF	TGTGCCAGCAGTTTCGGGACTTCTCGTTACGAGCAGTACTTC
TRBJ1-1	.	.	TRBV5-4	14	CASSARVGYTEAFF	TGTGCCAGCAGCGCCAGGGTGGGGTACACTGAAGCTTTCTTT
TRBJ1-2	.	.	TRBV7-8	15	CASSLVGQPSYGYTF	TGTGCCAGCAGCTTAGTGGGGCAGCCTTCCTATGGCTACACCTTC
TRBJ2-2	once	.	TRBV19	13	CASTDRGRGELFF	TGTGCCAGCACCGACCGGGGCAGAGGGGAGCTGTTTTTT
TRBJ1-2	once	TRBD1	TRBV2	16	CASSEAVGDRAYGYTF	TGTGCCAGCAGTGAAGCCGTAGGGGACAGGGCCTATGGCTACACCTTC
TRBJ1-6	.	.	TRBV18	14	CASSPPGLGSPLHF	TGTGCCAGCTCACCACCAGGGTTGGGTTCACCCCTCCACTTT
TRBJ2-7	.	TRBD1	TRBV4-1	15	CASSQSGTDSYEQYF	TGCGCCAGCAGCCAAAGTGGGACAGACTCCTACGAGCAGTACTTC
TRBJ2-7	.	TRBD2	TRBV18	20	CASSPRVAGKDLTPSYEQYF	TGTGCCAGCTCACCAAGAGTAGCGGGAAAGGACCTCACTCCTTCCTACGAGCAGTACTTC
TRBJ1-1	.	TRBD1	TRBV2	15	CAKTGFSTGNTEAFF	TGTGCCAAGACAGGGTTCTCAACAGGGAACACTGAAGCTTTCTTT
TRBJ2-7	.	.	TRBV18	14	CASSPETNSYEQYF	TGTGCCAGCTCACCAGAGACCAATTCCTACGAGCAGTACTTC
TRBJ1-5	.	TRBD1	TRBV28	14	CASSLVAGGQPQHF	TGTGCCAGCAGTTTAGTAGCAGGGGGTCAGCCCCAGCATTTT
TRBJ2-1	once	TRBD2	TRBV9	17	CASSAGTSGTVGNEQFF	TGTGCCAGCAGCGCCGGGACTAGCGGGACTGTCGGGAATGAGCAGTTCTTC
TRBJ2-1	.	TRBD1	TRBV28	15	CASSDTGQGIDEQFF	TGTGCCAGCAGTGACACGGGACAGGGGATCGATGAGCAGTTCTTC
TRBJ1-2	.	.	TRBV28	12	CASSGGVRGYTF	TGTGCCAGCAGTGGCGGGGTACGTGGCTACACCTTC
TRBJ2-7	.	.	TRBV4-1	14	CASSQARETDEQYF	TGCGCCAGCAGCCAAGCACGGGAGACGGACGAGCAGTACTTC
TRBJ1-1	.	.	TRBV28	12	CASLRSNTEAFF	TGTGCCAGCCTACGGAGTAACACTGAAGCTTTCTTT
TRBJ1-1	once	.	TRBV15	14	CATSSAARNTEAFF	TGTGCCACCAGCAGCGCCGCCCGGAACACTGAAGCTTTCTTT
TRBJ1-5	.	.	TRBV28	16	CASSGEQGSGNQPQHF	TGTGCCAGCAGTGGTGAACAGGGCTCGGGCAATCAGCCCCAGCATTTT
TRBJ1-2	.	TRBD1	TRBV19	13	CASSAGGGDGYTF	TGTGCCAGTAGCGCAGGGGGAGGGGATGGCTACACCTTC
TRBJ2-5	once	TRBD1	TRBV7-9	15	CASSLPKDREETQYF	TGTGCCAGCAGCTTACCGAAGGACAGGGAAGAGACCCAGTACTTC
TRBJ1-2	.	TRBD1	TRBV19	14	CASSIAGQYYGYTF	TGTGCCAGTAGTATAGCGGGACAGTACTATGGCTACACCTTC